This TCR beta chain appears in the sequencing data of a study of T cell repertoires in cytomegalovirus infection. Study summary: It was recently identified HLA-C-restricted and well-studied HLA-B-restricted CMV epitopes that the study used. Indicated by public TCR beta signatures were CMV infection and matching HLA type. Broader study findings: Cumulative frequency of public TCR beta families picked out carriers of CMV plus the relevant HLA.

Concerning this clonotype: As yet, its antigen is unknown.

The CDR3 has 12 residues. The V gene's germline CDR1 is MDHEN and CDR2 SYDVKM. Deletions cut 7 bases from V and 6 bases from J, with 12 bases between. TCRdb analysed the reads with MiXCR anew, one entry per CDR3 protein. The sample includes under 40,000 distinct CDR3 sequences, about 52% of them seen just once. This chain joins TRBV28 and TRBJ1-1; D gene ambiguous. The source was CD8+ T cells from cultured PBMCs, collected from culture after CMV antigen stimulation. This TCR was recovered from a human donor in good health (CMV status not recorded). Some clones in this sample may be carry-over from other donors' samples. DNA of the CDR3: TGTGCCAGCAAGCCCCAATTCGCTGAAGCTTTCTTT. Residues: CASKPQFAEAFF.